A selection of T cell receptor beta chains follows, all from one sample in a study of quantifying T cell responses using KT2 cells. TCRdb independently ran MiXCR on the UMI-ligation and nested PCR reads; one entry per CDR3 protein. This sample has tens of thousands of distinct CDR3 sequences; 9% to 15% occur once, and the top ten carry about 9.7%. The specimen sequenced was PBMCs spiked with cells of the T cell clone KT2. These receptors all come from a human donor. The CDR3 runs from the conserved cysteine through the conserved F or W. The order of the fields is CDR3 DNA, CDR3 protein, J gene, V gene, D gene, clone size. The D gene is left open where the match is weak. Where a row states a size, it is once, few, many or the class of an expanded clone; other rows omit it.

CDR3nt: TGCAGTGCCTCGGGGGGCAATCAGCCCCAGCATTTT
CDR3aa: CSASGGNQPQHF
j_gene: TRBJ1-5
v_gene: TRBV20-1
d_gene: NA
abundance: NA

CDR3nt: TGTGCCACTCCCGGGCCCTTAAGGCGATTGAACACCGGGGAGCTGTTTTTT
CDR3aa: CATPGPLRRLNTGELFF
j_gene: TRBJ2-2
v_gene: TRBV24-1
d_gene: NA
abundance: few

CDR3nt: TGTGCCAGCAGTTTAAGATTCAATGGGGTCCCCTCTATTGGCTACACCTTC
CDR3aa: CASSLRFNGVPSIGYTF
j_gene: TRBJ1-2
v_gene: TRBV12-3/TRBV12-4
d_gene: NA
abundance: NA

CDR3nt: TGTGCCAGCAGCTACCGGGACAGGGCGGGAGGCTACACCTTC
CDR3aa: CASSYRDRAGGYTF
j_gene: TRBJ1-2
v_gene: TRBV3-1
d_gene: TRBD1
abundance: NA

CDR3nt: TGTGCCAGCAGTGACCGAAGAACATCTCTCTATGGCTACACCTTC
CDR3aa: CASSDRRTSLYGYTF
j_gene: TRBJ1-2
v_gene: TRBV12-3/TRBV12-4
d_gene: NA
abundance: NA

CDR3nt: TGTGCCACGGGGGCCACTCCGCAGTACTTC
CDR3aa: CATGATPQYF
j_gene: TRBJ2-7
v_gene: TRBV6-2/TRBV6-3
d_gene: NA
abundance: few

CDR3nt: TGTGCCAGTAATGGACAGGGACGAGATGGCTACACCTTC
CDR3aa: CASNGQGRDGYTF
j_gene: TRBJ1-2
v_gene: TRBV27
d_gene: TRBD1
abundance: few

CDR3nt: TGTGCCAGCAGCTTAGCGCGGGCTAGCGGCAATGAGCAGTTCTTC
CDR3aa: CASSLARASGNEQFF
j_gene: TRBJ2-1
v_gene: TRBV7-8
d_gene: TRBD2
abundance: NA

CDR3nt: TGTGCCAGCTCACCACGGGACTTCCAGGGTCATGAGCAGTTCTTC
CDR3aa: CASSPRDFQGHEQFF
j_gene: TRBJ2-1
v_gene: TRBV18
d_gene: NA
abundance: many

CDR3nt: TGTGCCAGCAGCTCCCCCTCGGGCCGCGGACGATCCTACGAGCAGTACTTC
CDR3aa: CASSSPSGRGRSYEQYF
j_gene: TRBJ2-7
v_gene: TRBV11-2
d_gene: NA
abundance: NA

CDR3nt: TGTGCCAGCAGTCTGGTAGGACAGGCCACTTCCTACAATGAGCAGTTCTTC
CDR3aa: CASSLVGQATSYNEQFF
j_gene: TRBJ2-1
v_gene: TRBV2
d_gene: TRBD1
abundance: few

CDR3nt: TGTGCCAGCAGCCGACCCTCCGCTAGCCGCGTCGAGCAGTACTTC
CDR3aa: CASSRPSASRVEQYF
j_gene: TRBJ2-7
v_gene: TRBV3-1
d_gene: NA
abundance: NA

CDR3nt: TGTGCCAGCAGTTACCAGCCAGGGGGTCGCAATCAGCCCCAGCATTTT
CDR3aa: CASSYQPGGRNQPQHF
j_gene: TRBJ1-5
v_gene: TRBV6-6
d_gene: TRBD1
abundance: few

CDR3nt: TGTGCCTGGAGGGGCTCCTATAATTCACCCCTCCACTTT
CDR3aa: CAWRGSYNSPLHF
j_gene: TRBJ1-6
v_gene: TRBV30
d_gene: NA
abundance: many

CDR3nt: TGTGCCAGCAGTTACAGGGGGCAGGGCACCGGGGAGCTGTTTTTT
CDR3aa: CASSYRGQGTGELFF
j_gene: TRBJ2-2
v_gene: TRBV12-3/TRBV12-4
d_gene: TRBD1
abundance: few

CDR3nt: TGCAGTGCTAGGCTTGGATGGGAAGAGGATGAAAAACTGTTTTTT
CDR3aa: CSARLGWEEDEKLFF
j_gene: TRBJ1-4
v_gene: TRBV20-1
d_gene: NA
abundance: few

CDR3nt: TGTGCCAGCAGCTTAGACCGTTATTCACCCCTCCACTTT
CDR3aa: CASSLDRYSPLHF
j_gene: TRBJ1-6
v_gene: TRBV11-2
d_gene: NA
abundance: few

CDR3nt: TGCAGCGTTTACGGGGGCAGCACTGAAGCTTTCTTT
CDR3aa: CSVYGGSTEAFF
j_gene: TRBJ1-1
v_gene: TRBV29-1
d_gene: NA
abundance: many

CDR3nt: TGCGCCAGCAGCGGAGGGACCGAGCAGTACTTC
CDR3aa: CASSGGTEQYF
j_gene: TRBJ2-7
v_gene: TRBV10-1
d_gene: NA
abundance: many

CDR3nt: TGCGCCAGCAGCTTAACCACTATAGCGGGGTTAAATGAGCAGTTCTTC
CDR3aa: CASSLTTIAGLNEQFF
j_gene: TRBJ2-1
v_gene: TRBV5-1
d_gene: TRBD2
abundance: few

CDR3nt: TGTGCCAGCTCCCCACAAACAGATACGCAGTATTTT
CDR3aa: CASSPQTDTQYF
j_gene: TRBJ2-3
v_gene: TRBV18
d_gene: NA
abundance: NA

CDR3nt: TGTGCCAGCTCCCCGCGGGAGGGAGGTACGGAGACCCAGTACTTC
CDR3aa: CASSPREGGTETQYF
j_gene: TRBJ2-5
v_gene: TRBV11-3
d_gene: TRBD2
abundance: few

CDR3nt: TGTGCCAGCAGCCAAGAGTGGCCCGGAAAAGATACGCAGTATTTT
CDR3aa: CASSQEWPGKDTQYF
j_gene: TRBJ2-3
v_gene: TRBV4-2
d_gene: NA
abundance: few

CDR3nt: TGTGCCAGCAGCTTAGGACCGCTGGCCTACGAGCAGTACTTC
CDR3aa: CASSLGPLAYEQYF
j_gene: TRBJ2-7
v_gene: TRBV13
d_gene: NA
abundance: few

CDR3nt: TGTGCCAGTAGTAAACAAGCGGGGGGCCGATATACGCAGTATTTT
CDR3aa: CASSKQAGGRYTQYF
j_gene: TRBJ2-3
v_gene: TRBV19
d_gene: TRBD2
abundance: many

CDR3nt: TGTGCCAGCAGTCCCAGGGACGGTCGATCCGGGGAGCTGTTTTTT
CDR3aa: CASSPRDGRSGELFF
j_gene: TRBJ2-2
v_gene: TRBV27
d_gene: NA
abundance: NA

CDR3nt: TGTGCCAGCGGGGACAACAAAAACGGTCAGCCCCAGCATTTT
CDR3aa: CASGDNKNGQPQHF
j_gene: TRBJ1-5
v_gene: TRBV27
d_gene: NA
abundance: NA

CDR3nt: TGCAGCGTTAGGGACAGGGGATTCGATTATGGCTACACCTTC
CDR3aa: CSVRDRGFDYGYTF
j_gene: TRBJ1-2
v_gene: TRBV29-1
d_gene: TRBD1
abundance: few

CDR3nt: TGTGCCAGTAGTATTCTAGAGGGATCCTACAATGAGCAGTTCTTC
CDR3aa: CASSILEGSYNEQFF
j_gene: TRBJ2-1
v_gene: TRBV19
d_gene: NA
abundance: few